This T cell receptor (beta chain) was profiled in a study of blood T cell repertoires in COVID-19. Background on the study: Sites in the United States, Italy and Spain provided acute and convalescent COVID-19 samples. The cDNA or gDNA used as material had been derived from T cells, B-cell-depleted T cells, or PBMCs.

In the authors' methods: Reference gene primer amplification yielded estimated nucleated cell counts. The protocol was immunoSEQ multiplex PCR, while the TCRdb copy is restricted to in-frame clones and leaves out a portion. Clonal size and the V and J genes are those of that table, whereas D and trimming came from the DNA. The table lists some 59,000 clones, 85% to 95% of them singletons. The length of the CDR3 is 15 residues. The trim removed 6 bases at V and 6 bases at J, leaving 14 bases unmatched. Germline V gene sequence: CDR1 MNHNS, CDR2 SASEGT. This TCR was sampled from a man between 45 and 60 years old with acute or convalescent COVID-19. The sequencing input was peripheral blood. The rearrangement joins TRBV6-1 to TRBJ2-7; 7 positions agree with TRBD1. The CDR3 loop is CASSNSDRAYPEQYF. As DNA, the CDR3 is TGTGCCAGCAGCAATAGCGACAGGGCATACCCCGAGCAGTACTTC.